The 20 T cell receptor beta chains reported below all come from one sample, sequenced in a study of T cell clonotyping in hematopoietic cell transplantation. Stated time point: recipient sample about 28 days before transplant, after cytoreduction. The data were produced by immunoSEQ multiplex PCR, yet TCRdb's version contains in-frame clones alone and is incomplete. In the table there are about 50,000 clones, 85% to 90% of which are singletons. Sequenced here: peripheral blood mononuclear cells, sampled before stem cell transplant. The receptors derive from a man in his sixties with biphenotypic leukemia. Some clones in this sample may be carry-over from other donors' samples.

V is TRBV10-3 and J is TRBJ1-1; D not certain. The germline V gene encodes CDR1 ENHRY and CDR2 SYGVKD. The CDR3 length is 11 residues. Trimming took 3 bases from V and 7 from J, leaving 6 bases between them. CDR3 sequence (DNA): TGTGCCATCAGTGAATTGGGTGAAGCTTTCTTT. This codes for CAISELGEAFF.

In its sample, this clone was seen a few times. The chain employs TRBV9 and TRBJ1-1, with unresolved D. With 4 bases removed from V and 1 base from J, the gap between germline ends came to 2 bases. Germline V gives CDR1 SGDLS, CDR2 YYNGEE. The CDR3 totals 11 residues. CDR3 amino acids: CASSPNTEAFF. The CDR3 nucleotides read TGTGCCAGCAGCCCGAACACTGAAGCTTTCTTT.

The rearrangement joins TRBV28 to TRBJ2-1; 12 bases fit TRBD2. The CDR3 loop spans 19 amino acids. Germline V lookup: CDR1 MDHEN, CDR2 SYDVKM. The trim removed 6 bases at V and 8 bases at J, leaving 20 bases unmatched. The CDR3 nucleotides are TGTGCCAGCAGCCGACGGCAACTCGGACTAGCGGGATTTACTTATGAGCAGTTCTTC. Translation gives CASSRRQLGLAGFTYEQFF.

The chain carries TRBV2 and TRBJ2-3; the D gene is possibly TRBD2 (6 bases). In germline, CDR1 is SNHLY, CDR2 FYNNEI. Trimming took off 7 bases at V and 0 bases at J, with 14 bases between the two ends. This CDR3 contains 15 residues. CDR3 DNA sequence: TGTGCCAGCATCTTGGAGGGATCAAGCACAGATACGCAGTATTTT. Amino acids: CASILEGSSTDTQYF.

V usage is TRBV9 and J usage is TRBJ1-1, with a possible D match to TRBD1 (5 bases). Trimming pared 10 bases from V and 1 base from J, leaving 14 bases between. Germline V gene lookup returns CDR1 SGDLS and CDR2 YYNGEE. The CDR3 is made up of 13 amino acids. The CDR3 spells CAVRQGPNTEAFF. CDR3 in DNA: TGTGCCGTCCGGCAGGGACCGAACACTGAAGCTTTCTTT.

Worth noting for this clone: Germline is not matched at one junction end, which may reflect a read error. The rearrangement joins TRBV7-7 to TRBJ1-3, with D perhaps matching TRBD1 (6 bases). Germline V CDR1 and CDR2: SSHAT, FNYEAQ (reference sequence). This CDR3 region has 19 residues. CDR3 coding DNA: TGTGCTAGCAGCCCGCCCCCGTCTAAAGACAGGAGCTCTGGAAACACCATATATTTT. Translated: CASSPPPSKDRSSGNTIYF.

The V and J genes are TRBV30 and TRBJ1-1; 7 nucleotides agree with TRBD1. This CDR3 has 13 amino acids. Germline loops: CDR1 GTSNPN, CDR2 SVGIG (reference sequence). Trimming at V came to 5 bases and at J to 5 bases, leaving 8 bases not matched to a gene. CDR3 sequence: CAWDRVGETEAFF. CDR3 sequence (DNA): TGTGCCTGGGACAGGGTCGGGGAAACTGAAGCTTTCTTT.

This clone occurred once. This chain joins TRBV15 and TRBJ2-1; 8 bases are a match to TRBD2. The CDR3 covers 17 residues. CDR1 and CDR2 (germline): LNHNV, YYDKDF (reference sequence). V lost 1 base, J lost 8 bases, and 13 bases stayed unmatched. In DNA form, the CDR3 reads TGTGCCACCAGCAGAGGGAGGAGCGGGGGCGTTAGGTATGAGCAGTTCTTC. Translation: CATSRGRSGGVRYEQFF.

V usage is TRBV11-3 and J usage is TRBJ2-3; 10 bases match TRBD2. This CDR3 region has 16 residues. Losses at the gene ends were 3 bases for V and 2 bases for J; bases not matched to a gene: 5. CDR1 and CDR2 from the germline V gene are SGHNT and YENEEA. Here the CDR3 reads CASSFGLAATTDTQYF. In DNA form, the CDR3 reads TGTGCCAGCAGCTTCGGACTAGCGGCTACCACAGATACGCAGTATTTT.

The chain uses TRBV2 and TRBJ1-1; D is perhaps TRBD1 (6 bases). The CDR3 spans 13 residues. From germline, CDR1 is SNHLY and CDR2 FYNNEI. Trimming took off 6 bases at V and 2 bases at J, with 10 bases between the two ends. CDR3 coding DNA: TGTGCCAGCAGGTACAGGGAAAACACTGAAGCTTTCTTT. Protein product: CASRYRENTEAFF.

The CDR3 region has the DNA TGTGCCAGCAGCTTTAGCGGGGAGACCCAGTACTTC. Encoded protein: CASSFSGETQYF. This sequence joins TRBV5-6 and TRBJ2-5; 7 bases are a match to TRBD2. V lost 2 bases to trimming and J lost 5 bases; unmatched junction nucleotides: 0. This CDR3 is built from 12 residues. CDR1 is SGHDT, CDR2 YYEEEE, per germline.

A single count supports this clone. The chain carries TRBV28 and TRBJ1-5, with D possibly being TRBD1 (6 bases). The V gene lost 6 bases and the J gene lost 0 bases, with 12 bases spanning the gap. This CDR3 comprises 15 residues. Germline values: CDR1 MDHEN, CDR2 SYDVKM. CDR3 sequence reads: CASSSNRVSNQPQHF. As DNA, the CDR3 is TGTGCCAGCAGCTCAAACAGGGTTAGCAATCAGCCCCAGCATTTT.

This clone appeared a single time. The rearrangement joins TRBV28 to TRBJ1-4; 7 nucleotides match TRBD1. Germline CDR1 reads MDHEN; CDR2 reads SYDVKM. J lost 8 bases, V lost 8 bases, and 8 bases had no gene match. The CDR3 extends over 13 amino acids. This chain's CDR3 is CASQNRGIEKLFF. CDR3 in DNA: TGTGCCAGCCAAAACAGGGGCATCGAAAAACTGTTTTTT.

In this sample, this clone turned up a few times. The chain recombines TRBV7-2 with TRBJ1-5; D gene unclear. Trimming took off 2 bases at V and 9 bases at J, with 11 bases between the two ends. CDR1 is SGHTA, CDR2 FQGNSA, per germline. The CDR3 has 13 residues. CDR3 sequence: CASSLNPESPQHF. The CDR3 region has the DNA TGTGCCAGCAGCTTAAATCCCGAGTCGCCCCAGCATTTT.

The chain joins TRBV28 to TRBJ1-1; D possibly corresponds to TRBD1 (5 bases). The CDR3 sequence is 14 residues long. Looked up from germline, CDR1 is MDHEN and CDR2 is SYDVKM. Trimming removed 4 bases at V and 5 bases at J, with 14 bases between. The CDR3 here is CASSSPGRGTEAFF. The CDR3, as DNA: TGTGCCAGCAGTTCGCCAGGGCGAGGGACTGAAGCTTTCTTT.

CDR3 DNA: TGTGCCAGCAGCTTAGCACAAGAACCGACAGATACGCAGTATTTT. Its translation: CASSLAQEPTDTQYF. The rearrangement links TRBV7-2 to TRBJ2-3; D remains unclear. The CDR3 totals 15 residues. Germline V lookup: CDR1 SGHTA, CDR2 FQGNSA. Trimming shortened V by 0 bases and J by 3 bases, and 10 bases separated the two germline ends.

This chain connects TRBV7-8 to TRBJ2-1; 13 nucleotides agree with TRBD2. Germline CDR1 is SGHVS and CDR2 is FQNEAQ. The CDR3 is 18 residues long. J was trimmed by 14 bases and V by 6 bases; bases with no gene match: 22. This CDR3 reads CASRAYSRGTSGIRVEFF. CDR3 bases: TGTGCCAGCAGGGCCTACTCCCGAGGGACTAGCGGGATCCGAGTTGAGTTCTTC.

This clone turned up a few times. This chain uses TRBV20-1 with TRBJ2-7; possibly TRBD2 for D (6 bases). Deletions cut 4 bases from V and 7 bases from J, with 11 bases between. Germline CDR1 DFQATT, CDR2 SNEGSKA (reference sequence). CDR3 size: 11 residues. The CDR3 DNA is TGCAGTGCTATTGCGGAGGGGGAGCAGTACTTC. Translating it yields CSAIAEGEQYF.

With respect to this clone: One end of the junction does not line up with germline, which may come from a read error. The chain employs TRBV7-7 and TRBJ2-5; 7 positions match TRBD2. Germline V gives CDR1 SSHAT, CDR2 FNYEAQ (reference sequence). The CDR3 covers 14 residues. The CDR3 bases are TGTGCTAGCAGCTTCGCGGCGGGAGTAGAGACCCAGTACTTC. Encoded protein: CASSFAAGVETQYF.

The chain links TRBV30 to TRBJ2-1; 7 bases align to TRBD2. V gave up 3 bases and J gave up 6 bases; unmatched junction bases: 5. Germline CDR1 reads GTSNPN; CDR2 reads SVGIG (reference sequence). CDR3 length: 13 residues. The CDR3 sequence is CAWSGGRFNEQFF. In DNA, the CDR3 is TGTGCCTGGAGCGGCGGGAGATTCAATGAGCAGTTCTTC.